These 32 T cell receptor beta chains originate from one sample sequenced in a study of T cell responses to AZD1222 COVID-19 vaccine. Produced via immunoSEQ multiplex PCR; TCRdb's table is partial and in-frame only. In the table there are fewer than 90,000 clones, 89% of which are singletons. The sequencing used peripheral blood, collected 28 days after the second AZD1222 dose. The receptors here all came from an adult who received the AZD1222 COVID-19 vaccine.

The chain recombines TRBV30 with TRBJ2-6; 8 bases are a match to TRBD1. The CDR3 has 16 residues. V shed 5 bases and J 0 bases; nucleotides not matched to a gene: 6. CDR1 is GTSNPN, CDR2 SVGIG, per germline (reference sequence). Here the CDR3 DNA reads TGTGCCTGGGCAGGGGGCGCCCTCTCTGGGGCCAACGTCCTGACTTTC. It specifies CAWAGGALSGANVLTF.

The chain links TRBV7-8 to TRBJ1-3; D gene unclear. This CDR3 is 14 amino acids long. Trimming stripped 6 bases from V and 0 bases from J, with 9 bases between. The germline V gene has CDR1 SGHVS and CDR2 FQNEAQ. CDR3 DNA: TGTGCCAGCAGTCAAGTGAGCTCTGGAAACACCATATATTTT. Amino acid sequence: CASSQVSSGNTIYF.

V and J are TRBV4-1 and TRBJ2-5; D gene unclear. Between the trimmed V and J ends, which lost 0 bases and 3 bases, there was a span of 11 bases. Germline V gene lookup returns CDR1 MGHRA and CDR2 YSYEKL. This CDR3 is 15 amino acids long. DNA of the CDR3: TGCGCCAGCAGCCAAGATGTTGGCGGCGAAGAGACCCAGTACTTC. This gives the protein CASSQDVGGEETQYF.

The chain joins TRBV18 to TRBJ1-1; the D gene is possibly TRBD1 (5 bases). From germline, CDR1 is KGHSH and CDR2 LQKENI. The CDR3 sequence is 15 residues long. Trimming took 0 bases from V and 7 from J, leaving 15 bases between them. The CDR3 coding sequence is TGTGCCAGCTCACCACCGCGGCAGGGCGGTGGTGAAGCTTTCTTT. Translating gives CASSPPRQGGGEAFF.

The CDR3 sequence is CASIGTGGQEDYGYTF. The CDR3 region has the DNA TGTGCCAGCATCGGGACAGGGGGCCAAGAAGACTATGGCTACACCTTC. The V call is TRBV21-1, the J call TRBJ1-2; TRBD1 is the table's D call and was not checked against the DNA. TRBV21-1 is a recognized pseudogene. The CDR3 sequence is 16 residues long.

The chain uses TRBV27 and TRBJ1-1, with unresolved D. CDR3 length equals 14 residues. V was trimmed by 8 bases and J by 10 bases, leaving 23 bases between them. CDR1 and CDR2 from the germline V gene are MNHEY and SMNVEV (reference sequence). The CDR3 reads CASSMTGRLRGAFF. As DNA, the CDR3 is TGTGCCAGCTCCATGACGGGGAGACTAAGAGGAGCTTTCTTT.

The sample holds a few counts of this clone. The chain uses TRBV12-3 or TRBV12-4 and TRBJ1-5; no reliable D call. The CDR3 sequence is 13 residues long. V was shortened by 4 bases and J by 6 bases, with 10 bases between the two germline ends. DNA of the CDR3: TGTGCCAGCAGTTCCCGATATGCTCAGCCCCAGCATTTT. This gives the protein CASSSRYAQPQHF.

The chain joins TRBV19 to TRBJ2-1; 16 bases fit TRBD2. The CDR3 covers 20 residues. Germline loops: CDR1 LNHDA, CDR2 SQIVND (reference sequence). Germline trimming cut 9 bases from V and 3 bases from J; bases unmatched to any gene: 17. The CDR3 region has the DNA TGTGCCAGACCCCAACTCCTGGGACTAGCGGGGGGGCATTGCTACAATGAGCAGTTCTTC. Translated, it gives CARPQLLGLAGGHCYNEQFF.

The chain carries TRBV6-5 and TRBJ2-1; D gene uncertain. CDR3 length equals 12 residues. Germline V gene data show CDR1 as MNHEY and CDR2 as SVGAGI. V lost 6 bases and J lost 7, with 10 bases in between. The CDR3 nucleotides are TGTGCCAGCAGGCCGGTCTGGAATGAGCAGTTCTTC. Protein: CASRPVWNEQFF.

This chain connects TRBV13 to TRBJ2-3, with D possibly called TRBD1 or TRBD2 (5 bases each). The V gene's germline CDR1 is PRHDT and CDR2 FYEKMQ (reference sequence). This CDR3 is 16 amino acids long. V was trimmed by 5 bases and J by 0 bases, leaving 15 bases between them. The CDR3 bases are TGTGCCAGCAGCCCCATAGTGGGGGAAAGCACAGATACGCAGTATTTT. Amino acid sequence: CASSPIVGESTDTQYF.

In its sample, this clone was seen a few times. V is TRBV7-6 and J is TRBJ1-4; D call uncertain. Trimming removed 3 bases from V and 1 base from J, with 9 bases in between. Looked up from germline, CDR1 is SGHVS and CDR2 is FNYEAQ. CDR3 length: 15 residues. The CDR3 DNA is TGTGCCAGCAGCTTCGGTCGGGGAACTAATGAAAAACTGTTTTTT. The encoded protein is CASSFGRGTNEKLFF.

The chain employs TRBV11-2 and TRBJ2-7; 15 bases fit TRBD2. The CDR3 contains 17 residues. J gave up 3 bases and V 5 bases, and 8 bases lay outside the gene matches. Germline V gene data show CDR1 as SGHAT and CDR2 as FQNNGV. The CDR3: CASSVGTSGGNYYEQYF. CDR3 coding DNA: TGTGCCAGCAGCGTCGGGACTAGCGGGGGGAATTACTACGAGCAGTACTTC.

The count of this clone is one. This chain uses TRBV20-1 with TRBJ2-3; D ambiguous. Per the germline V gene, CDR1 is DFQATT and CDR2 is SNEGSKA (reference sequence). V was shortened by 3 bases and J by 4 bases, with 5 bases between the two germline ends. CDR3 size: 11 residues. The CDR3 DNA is TGCAGTGCTAGTCTAGCAGATACGCAGTATTTT. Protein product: CSASLADTQYF.

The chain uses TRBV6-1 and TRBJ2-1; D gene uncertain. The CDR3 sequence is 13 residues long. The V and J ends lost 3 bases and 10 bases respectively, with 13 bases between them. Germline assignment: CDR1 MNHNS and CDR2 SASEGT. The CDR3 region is CASSDYLSREQFF. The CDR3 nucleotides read TGTGCCAGCAGTGATTACCTTTCAAGGGAGCAGTTCTTC.

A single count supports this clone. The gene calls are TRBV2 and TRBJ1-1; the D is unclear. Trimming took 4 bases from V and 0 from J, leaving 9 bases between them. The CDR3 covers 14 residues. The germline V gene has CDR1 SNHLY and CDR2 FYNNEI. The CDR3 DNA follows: TGTGCCAGCAGTGTAGAACAGCTGAACACTGAAGCTTTCTTT. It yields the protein CASSVEQLNTEAFF.

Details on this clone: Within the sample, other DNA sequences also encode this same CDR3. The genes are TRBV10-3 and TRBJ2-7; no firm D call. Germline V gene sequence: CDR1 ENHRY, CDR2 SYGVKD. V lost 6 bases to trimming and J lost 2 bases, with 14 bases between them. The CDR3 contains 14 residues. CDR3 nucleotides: TGTGCCATCAGACTATCAGGTCCTACCTACGAGCAGTACTTC. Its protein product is CAIRLSGPTYEQYF.

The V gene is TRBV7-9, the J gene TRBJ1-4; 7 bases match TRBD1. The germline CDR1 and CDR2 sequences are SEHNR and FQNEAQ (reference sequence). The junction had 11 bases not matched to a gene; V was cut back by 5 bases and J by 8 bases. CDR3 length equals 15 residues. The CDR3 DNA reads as TGTGCCAGCAGCAGCCGAACAGGGGTGGGCGAAAAACTGTTTTTT. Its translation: CASSSRTGVGEKLFF.

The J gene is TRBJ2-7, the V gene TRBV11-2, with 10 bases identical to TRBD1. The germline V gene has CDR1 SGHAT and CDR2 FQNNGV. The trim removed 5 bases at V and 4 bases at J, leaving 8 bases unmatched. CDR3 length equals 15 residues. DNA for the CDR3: TGTGCCAGCAGCCCCGGACAGGGGGATCAGTACGAGCAGTACTTC. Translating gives CASSPGQGDQYEQYF.

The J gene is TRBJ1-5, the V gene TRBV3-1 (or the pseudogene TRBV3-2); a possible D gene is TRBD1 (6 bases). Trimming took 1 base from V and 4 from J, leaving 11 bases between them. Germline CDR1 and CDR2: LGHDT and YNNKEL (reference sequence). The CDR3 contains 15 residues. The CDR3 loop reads CASSQGQVQNQPQHF. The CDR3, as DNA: TGTGCCAGCAGCCAAGGACAGGTGCAAAATCAGCCCCAGCATTTT.

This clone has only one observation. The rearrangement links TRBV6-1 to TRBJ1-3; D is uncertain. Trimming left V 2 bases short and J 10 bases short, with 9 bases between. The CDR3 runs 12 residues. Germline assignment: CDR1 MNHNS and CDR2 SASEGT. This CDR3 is CASSEKTGTIYF. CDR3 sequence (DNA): TGTGCCAGCAGTGAAAAGACCGGTACCATATATTTT.

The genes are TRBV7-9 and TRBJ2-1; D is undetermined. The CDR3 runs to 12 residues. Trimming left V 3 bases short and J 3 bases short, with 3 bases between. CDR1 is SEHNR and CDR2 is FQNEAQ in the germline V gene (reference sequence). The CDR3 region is CASSFVYNEQFF. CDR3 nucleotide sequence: TGTGCCAGCAGCTTCGTCTACAATGAGCAGTTCTTC.

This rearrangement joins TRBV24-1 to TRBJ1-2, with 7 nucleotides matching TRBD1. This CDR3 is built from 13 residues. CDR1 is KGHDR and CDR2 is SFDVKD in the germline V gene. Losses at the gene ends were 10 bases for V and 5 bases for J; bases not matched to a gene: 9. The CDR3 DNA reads TGTGCCACTAAATCGACAGGGCGTTATGGCTACACCTTC. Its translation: CATKSTGRYGYTF.

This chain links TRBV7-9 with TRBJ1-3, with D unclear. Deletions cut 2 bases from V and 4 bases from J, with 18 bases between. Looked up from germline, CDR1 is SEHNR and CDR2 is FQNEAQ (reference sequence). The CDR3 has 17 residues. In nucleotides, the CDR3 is TGTGCCAGCAGCTTACAGAGGAGTGGGGTTCTAGGAAACACCATATATTTT. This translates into CASSLQRSGVLGNTIYF.

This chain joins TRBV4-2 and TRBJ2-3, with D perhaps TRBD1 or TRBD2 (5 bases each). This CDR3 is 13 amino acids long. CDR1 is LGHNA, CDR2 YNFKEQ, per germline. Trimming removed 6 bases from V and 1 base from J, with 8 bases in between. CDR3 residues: CASRLGGTDTQYF. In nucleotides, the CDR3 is TGTGCCAGCAGGCTGGGGGGCACAGATACGCAGTATTTT.

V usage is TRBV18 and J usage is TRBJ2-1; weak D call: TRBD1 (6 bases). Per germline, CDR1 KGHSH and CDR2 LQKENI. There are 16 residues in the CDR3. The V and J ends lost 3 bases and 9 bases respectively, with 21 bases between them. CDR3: CASSPLRPGASGEQFF. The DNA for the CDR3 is TGTGCCAGCTCACCCTTAAGGCCAGGGGCCTCCGGTGAGCAGTTCTTC.

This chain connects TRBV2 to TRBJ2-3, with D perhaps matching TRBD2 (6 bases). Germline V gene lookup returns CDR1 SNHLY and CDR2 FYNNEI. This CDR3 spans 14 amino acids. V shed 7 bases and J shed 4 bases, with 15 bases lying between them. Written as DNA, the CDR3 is TGTGCCAGCACTCTACGGGGGAAATCAGATACGCAGTATTTT. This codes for CASTLRGKSDTQYF. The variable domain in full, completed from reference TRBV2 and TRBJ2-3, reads EPEVTQTPSHQVTQMGQEVILRCVPISNHLYFYWYRQILGQKVEFLVSFYNNEISEKSEIFDDQFSVERPDGSNFTLKIRSTKLEDSAMYFCASTLRGKSDTQYFGPGTRLTVL.

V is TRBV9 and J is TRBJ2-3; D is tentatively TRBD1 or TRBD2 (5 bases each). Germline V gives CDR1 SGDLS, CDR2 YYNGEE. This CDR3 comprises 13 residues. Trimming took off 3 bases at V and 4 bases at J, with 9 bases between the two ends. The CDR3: CASSAGPADTQYF. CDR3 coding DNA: TGTGCCAGCAGCGCGGGACCAGCAGATACGCAGTATTTT.

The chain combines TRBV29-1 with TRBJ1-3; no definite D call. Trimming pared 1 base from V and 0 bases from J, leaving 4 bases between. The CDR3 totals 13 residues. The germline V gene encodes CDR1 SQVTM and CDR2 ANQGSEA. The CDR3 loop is CSVEGGSGNTIYF. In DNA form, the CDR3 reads TGCAGCGTTGAAGGGGGCTCTGGAAACACCATATATTTT.

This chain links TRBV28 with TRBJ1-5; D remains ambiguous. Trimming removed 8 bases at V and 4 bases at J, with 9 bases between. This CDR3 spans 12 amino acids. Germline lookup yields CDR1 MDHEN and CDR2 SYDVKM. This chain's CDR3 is CASWALNQPQHF. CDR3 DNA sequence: TGTGCCAGCTGGGCCCTTAATCAGCCCCAGCATTTT.

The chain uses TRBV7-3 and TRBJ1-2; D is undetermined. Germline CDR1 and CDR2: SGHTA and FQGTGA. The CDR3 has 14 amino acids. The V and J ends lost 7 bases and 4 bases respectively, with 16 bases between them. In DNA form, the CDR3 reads TGTGCCAGCAAGCCCATCCGACGGGTCTATGGCTACACCTTC. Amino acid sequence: CASKPIRRVYGYTF.

This CDR3 reads CASSHGQRDGYTF. DNA of the CDR3: TGCGCCAGCAGCCACGGACAGCGCGATGGCTACACCTTC. The chain recombines TRBV4-1 with TRBJ1-2, with D perhaps TRBD1 (6 bases). CDR3 size: 13 residues. Germline CDR1 reads MGHRA; CDR2 reads YSYEKL. The germline V and J ends were trimmed by 3 bases and 6 bases, with 11 bases remaining between them.

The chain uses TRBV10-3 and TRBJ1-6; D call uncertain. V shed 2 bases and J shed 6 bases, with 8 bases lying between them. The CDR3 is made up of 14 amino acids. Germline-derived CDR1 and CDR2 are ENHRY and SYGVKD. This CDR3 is CAISEKGINSPLHF. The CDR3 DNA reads TGTGCCATCAGTGAGAAAGGCATTAATTCACCCCTCCACTTT.